This TCR beta chain was sequenced for a study of neurological immune-mediated disorders. Per germline, CDR1 SGHRS and CDR2 YFSETQ. Trimming shortened V by 4 bases and J by 2 bases, and 15 bases separated the two germline ends. The CDR3 spans 15 residues. Sequencing runs each yielded over 180 million TCR-beta sequences from 15-18 subjects. A single record per CDR3 protein comes from TCRdb applying MiXCR to the 5' RACE reads. This sample has about 40,000 distinct CDR3 sequences; about 15% occur once, and the top ten carry roughly 3.6%. This clonotype was found many times. V gene TRBV5-1 combines with J gene TRBJ1-1; D unclear. The source material was CD4+ T cells from blood. The receptor was isolated from a woman aged 55-70 years with HTLV-1-associated myelopathy (HAM/TSP). The chain's CDR3 is CASSDQGRRNTEAFF. The CDR3 DNA is TGCGCCAGCAGCGACCAAGGCAGGCGAAACACTGAAGCTTTCTTT. The full variable domain, rest sourced from reference TRBV5-1 and TRBJ1-1, is KAGVTQTPRYLIKTRGQQVTLSCSPISGHRSVSWYQQTPGQGLQFLFEYFSETQRNKGNFPGRFSGRQFSNSRSEMNVSTLELGDSALYLCASSDQGRRNTEAFFGQGTRLTVV.